This T cell receptor beta chain is drawn from a study of T cells in Graves' hyperthyroidism and ophthalmopathy. Whole-study results and caveats: Expanded thyroid clonotypes (above 0.001) were mostly also found in blood.

Per the germline V gene, CDR1 is SGHRS and CDR2 is YFSETQ. The CDR3 covers 11 residues. Trimming shortened V by 4 bases and J by 5 bases, and 4 bases separated the two germline ends. Diagnostic assessment was based on clinical symptoms, serum thyroxine and TRAb, thyroid ultrasound and orbital computed tomography. Amplification of TCR beta CDR3 regions was performed using RNA transcripts as template. Researchers ran a first-round RT-PCR on the TCR CDR3 using the HTBI primer set. TCRdb used MiXCR to reprocess the multiplex PCR reads, holding one entry per CDR3 protein. The profile covers hundreds of thousands of distinct CDR3 sequences, with approximately 18% appearing a single time and 15% to 20% taken by the ten largest. This clonotype was observed many times. Its cognate antigen is unknown.

Source material: blood. The sequence was obtained from a woman between 50 and 59 years old with Graves' hyperthyroidism that later progressed to Graves' ophthalmopathy. The chain combines TRBV5-1 with TRBJ2-1; D is unresolved. CDR3 amino acids: CASSLHNEQFF. CDR3 nucleotides: TGCGCCAGCAGCCTCCACAATGAGCAGTTCTTC.